A single T cell receptor beta chain is shown here with its context. What it binds is not known. This record belongs to a study of response to subunit inactivated influenza vaccine. V was pared by 6 bases and J by 4 bases, with 9 bases of the junction left unmatched. Germline V gene sequence: CDR1 MNHEY, CDR2 SVGEGT. CDR3 size: 16 residues. MiXCR, run by TCRdb on the RT-PCR reads, gives a single entry per CDR3 protein. The data hold about 650,000 distinct CDR3 sequences, with 15% to 17% observed a single time. General study results and limits: Researchers suggested that each seasonal influenza vaccination recruits few new T cells.

The TCR comes from a man in his fifties who received an inactivated influenza vaccine. The sequences come from PBMCs from blood, collected less than 13 days after vaccination. The chain joins TRBV6-2 or TRBV6-3 to TRBJ2-2, with 9 bases lining up with TRBD1. The CDR3 loop is CASRNRDRARTGELFF. The CDR3 DNA follows: TGTGCCAGCAGAAACCGGGACAGGGCCCGCACCGGGGAGCTGTTTTTT.